The 15 T cell receptor beta chains reported below all come from one sample, sequenced in a study of cytomegalovirus exposure and HLA in healthy donors. The PCR ran on 60 Vbeta and 13 Jbeta primers. TCRdb keeps only in-frame clones here, not all; method: immunoSEQ multiplex PCR. The sample yields approximately 100,000 clones, roughly 79% seen once. Sequencing was carried out using PBMCs. These receptors were collected from a woman aged 40 to 49 in good health and CMV-seronegative.

This clone was seen a single time. CDR3 in DNA: TGCAGCGTTGAGGGGGGTCTGGGTCAGCCCCAGCATTTT. It translates to CSVEGGLGQPQHF. The rearrangement links TRBV29-1 to TRBJ1-5; D may be TRBD1 (5 bases). The V gene lost 3 bases and the J gene lost 6 bases, with 12 bases spanning the gap. The CDR3 consists of 13 residues. Per the germline V gene, CDR1 is SQVTM and CDR2 is ANQGSEA. The variable domain in full, completed from reference TRBV29-1 and TRBJ1-5, reads SAVISQKPSRDICQRGTSLTIQCQVDSQVTMMFWYRQQPGQSLTLIATANQGSEATYESGFVIDKFPISRPNLTFSTLTVSNMSPEDSSIYLCSVEGGLGQPQHFGDGTRLSIL.

This clone has just one count. The genes are TRBV7-8 and TRBJ2-3, with 12 positions matching TRBD2. The CDR3 totals 17 residues. The V and J ends lost 4 bases and 0 bases, in that order; junction bases with no gene match: 5. CDR1 and CDR2 from the germline V gene are SGHVS and FQNEAQ. The CDR3 DNA sequence: TGTGCCAGCAGCTCCGGACTAGCGGGACCAAGCACAGATACGCAGTATTTT. This gives the protein CASSSGLAGPSTDTQYF.

The genes are TRBV29-1 and TRBJ2-2; no definite D call. The CDR3 spans 13 residues. Looked up from germline, CDR1 is SQVTM and CDR2 is ANQGSEA. V was trimmed by 4 bases and J by 1 base, leaving 7 bases between them. In DNA, the CDR3 is TGCAGCGTTGCGTACGGGAACACCGGGGAGCTGTTTTTT. It specifies CSVAYGNTGELFF.

By share of the sample, this clone is medium-sized (0.01 to 0.1%). The chain employs TRBV6-5 and TRBJ2-7; 8 bases match TRBD1. Per the germline V gene, CDR1 is MNHEY and CDR2 is SVGAGI. The CDR3 has 15 residues. V gave up 2 bases and J gave up 0 bases; unmatched junction bases: 3. The CDR3 here is CASSYVQGASYEQYF. As DNA, the CDR3 is TGTGCCAGCAGTTACGTGCAGGGGGCCTCCTACGAGCAGTACTTC.

The chain carries TRBV13 and TRBJ2-1; TRBD1 is a possible D gene (5 bases). The V and J ends lost 5 bases and 7 bases respectively, with 18 bases between them. CDR1 and CDR2 (germline): PRHDT, FYEKMQ (reference sequence). The CDR3 length is 15 residues. CDR3 in amino acids: CASSHLLGVGNEQFF. The CDR3, as DNA: TGTGCCAGCAGCCACCTTTTAGGGGTAGGTAATGAGCAGTTCTTC.

The chain is built from TRBV6-1 and TRBJ1-4; tentatively, D is TRBD1 (5 bases). Germline V lookup: CDR1 MNHNS, CDR2 SASEGT. V lost 1 base and J 8 bases, leaving 11 bases between the germline ends. The CDR3 has 14 residues. CDR3: CASSEGGLDEKLFF. In DNA, the CDR3 is TGTGCCAGCAGTGAAGGGGGCTTGGACGAAAAACTGTTTTTT.

In its sample, this clone was seen a few times. This sequence joins TRBV19 and TRBJ2-1, with 12 nucleotides matching TRBD2. This CDR3 has 15 residues. CDR1 and CDR2 from the germline V gene are LNHDA and SQIVND (reference sequence). The V and J ends lost 6 bases and 4 bases, in that order; junction bases with no gene match: 4. CDR3 loop: CASRQGTSGYNEQFF. CDR3 bases: TGTGCCAGTAGACAAGGGACTAGCGGGTACAATGAGCAGTTCTTC.

The chain couples TRBV19 to TRBJ2-1, with 9 bases that match TRBD2. The CDR3 runs 12 residues. The ends lost 6 bases at V and 9 bases at J; junction bases unmatched: 3. Germline V gene sequence: CDR1 LNHDA, CDR2 SQIVND (reference sequence). In nucleotides, the CDR3 is TGTGCCAGTAGGGAGCGGGGGGTTGAGCAGTTCTTC. Amino acid sequence: CASRERGVEQFF.

This clone was detected only a few times. V is TRBV7-9 and J is TRBJ1-2; 7 bases fit TRBD1. CDR1 and CDR2 from the germline V gene are SEHNR and FQNEAQ (reference sequence). The CDR3 length is 18 residues. The J segment lost 4 bases and the V segment lost 1 base, leaving 15 bases of the junction unmatched. CDR3 in DNA: TGTGCCAGCAGCTTAGTAGGGGGGACAGCAACTCCTACCTATGGCTACACCTTC. Translated: CASSLVGGTATPTYGYTF.

The rearrangement uses TRBV5-1 and TRBJ2-3; a possible D gene is TRBD1 (6 bases). Trimming removed 4 bases from V and 1 base from J, with 13 bases in between. Germline V gives CDR1 SGHRS, CDR2 YFSETQ. The CDR3 is 15 residues long. The CDR3 bases are TGCGCCAGCAGCCCGACGGGACATGGCACAGATACGCAGTATTTT. Protein sequence: CASSPTGHGTDTQYF.

The rearrangement uses TRBV7-9 and TRBJ2-1; 9 bases map to TRBD2. CDR1 is SEHNR, CDR2 FQNEAQ, per germline (reference sequence). Losses at the gene ends were 3 bases for V and 7 bases for J; bases not matched to a gene: 4. CDR3 length: 14 amino acids. The CDR3 DNA follows: TGTGCCAGCAGCTTCAATAGCGGGAGAAATGAGCAGTTCTTC. This sequence encodes CASSFNSGRNEQFF.

This clone has more than one count but fewer than ten. This chain links TRBV5-4 with TRBJ2-3, with D unclear. Trimming removed 1 base at V and 0 bases at J, with 12 bases between. Per germline, CDR1 SGHNT and CDR2 YYREEE (reference sequence). This CDR3 is built from 16 residues. Written as DNA, the CDR3 is TGTGCCAGCAGCTTGCGTAGGCAGGCGAGCACAGATACGCAGTATTTT. It encodes CASSLRRQASTDTQYF.

This chain joins TRBV5-6 and TRBJ2-7; D is possibly TRBD2 (5 bases). In germline, CDR1 is SGHDT, CDR2 YYEEEE. The germline V and J ends were trimmed by 2 bases and 5 bases, with 14 bases remaining between them. This CDR3 is 14 amino acids long. In DNA form, the CDR3 reads TGTGCCAGCAGCTTTATAGGGAGCCTCCACGAGCAGTACTTC. It translates to CASSFIGSLHEQYF.

This sequence joins TRBV19 and TRBJ2-2, with 9 bases fitting TRBD2. Germline CDR1 is LNHDA and CDR2 is SQIVND (reference sequence). The CDR3 extends over 16 amino acids. V dropped 4 bases and J dropped 6; count of bases not matched to a gene: 9. The CDR3 DNA is TGTGCCAGTAGTACGCTAGCGGGAAGAGGGTCCGGGGAGCTGTTTTTT. Its protein product is CASSTLAGRGSGELFF.

This chain joins TRBV6-4 and TRBJ2-3, with D maybe TRBD2 (5 bases). From germline, CDR1 is MRHNA and CDR2 SNTAGT. CDR3 length: 13 amino acids. Trimming left V 5 bases short and J 0 bases short, with 6 bases between. DNA for the CDR3: TGTGCCAGCAGTAGCGGTAGCACAGATACGCAGTATTTT. Translating it yields CASSSGSTDTQYF.